The sequence of this TCR beta chain was determined in a study of blood T cell repertoires in COVID-19 (dated by TCRdb to between 2020 and 2021). Broadly, across the study: Samples from collaborators originated in the United States, Italy and Spain and spanned both the acute and convalescent phases of COVID-19. A freely available public database, intended as a resource for researchers studying the immune response to SARS-CoV-2, is where the repertoires were released. Subjects who had been exposed to COVID-19, were actively infected with it, or had recovered from it provided the deeply sampled blood TCRbeta repertoires that made up the dataset. Where HLA class I and class II types were available, the types were taken from metadata supplied by the sample provider, not from assay-based typing. The material from the prospective study consisted of cDNA or gDNA derived from T cells, B-cell-depleted T cells, or PBMCs. Sample metadata almost always included a de-identified subject ID, COVID-19 status, age in years and sex. The samples were drawn from two sources: the first 160 participants of the ongoing ImmuneRACE study, and over 950 subjects contributed by 6 global collaborators. Broader findings and caveats from the paper: The quantity of clinical and demographic metadata differed by source and by participant and was supplied without curation.

As to this clone: Its antigen is unknown. Base qualities are not provided; no much larger clone lies one nucleotide away.

Samples from volunteer blood donors who had recovered from COVID-19 were contributed by a second Seattle source. The collaborating institutions used their own protocols to collect whole blood in K2EDTA tubes. For TCRbeta analysis, collaborator samples were shipped as frozen whole blood, as isolated PBMCs, or as DNA extracted from either sample type. Its CDR3 holds 14 amino acids, cysteine through phenylalanine. Of the read, only the CDR3 DNA is kept; its 42 bases are in frame from base 1. Taken from the germline V gene, the CDR1 and CDR2 loops are SGHVS and FQNEAQ. V trim: 4 bases; J trim: 2 bases; unmatched bases: 2. The immunoSEQ Assay, a bias-controlled multiplex PCR, was used to amplify TCRbeta CDR3 regions from genomic DNA. The original methods were these. Nucleated cell counts per sample were estimated from amplification of reference gene primers within the assay. Sequence reads were collapsed and filtered to measure the absolute abundance of every unique TCRbeta CDR3 rearrangement. For each sample, productive Simpson clonality was calculated as the square root of Simpson's diversity index across productive rearrangements. TCRdb stores this immuneACCESS table with in-frame sequences only. Part of the clones is absent; in the studies checked, under half of the shortfall reflects unresolved V genes, and no reason is known for the rest. Clone size and V and J calls were adopted from that table, with D and trimming inferred from the DNA. For this sample there are some 220,000 clones; roughly 84% appear just once. The ten largest clones add up to 4.5% to 6% of the sample.

This receptor was identified in a woman in her sixties who had recovered from COVID-19. Sample: peripheral blood. The V and J genes are TRBV7-8 and TRBJ1-2; TRBD1 fits 9 bases in the junction. CDR3 reads: CASSSGTGNYGYTF. DNA sequence: TGTGCCAGCAGCTCCGGGACAGGGAACTATGGCTACACCTTC.